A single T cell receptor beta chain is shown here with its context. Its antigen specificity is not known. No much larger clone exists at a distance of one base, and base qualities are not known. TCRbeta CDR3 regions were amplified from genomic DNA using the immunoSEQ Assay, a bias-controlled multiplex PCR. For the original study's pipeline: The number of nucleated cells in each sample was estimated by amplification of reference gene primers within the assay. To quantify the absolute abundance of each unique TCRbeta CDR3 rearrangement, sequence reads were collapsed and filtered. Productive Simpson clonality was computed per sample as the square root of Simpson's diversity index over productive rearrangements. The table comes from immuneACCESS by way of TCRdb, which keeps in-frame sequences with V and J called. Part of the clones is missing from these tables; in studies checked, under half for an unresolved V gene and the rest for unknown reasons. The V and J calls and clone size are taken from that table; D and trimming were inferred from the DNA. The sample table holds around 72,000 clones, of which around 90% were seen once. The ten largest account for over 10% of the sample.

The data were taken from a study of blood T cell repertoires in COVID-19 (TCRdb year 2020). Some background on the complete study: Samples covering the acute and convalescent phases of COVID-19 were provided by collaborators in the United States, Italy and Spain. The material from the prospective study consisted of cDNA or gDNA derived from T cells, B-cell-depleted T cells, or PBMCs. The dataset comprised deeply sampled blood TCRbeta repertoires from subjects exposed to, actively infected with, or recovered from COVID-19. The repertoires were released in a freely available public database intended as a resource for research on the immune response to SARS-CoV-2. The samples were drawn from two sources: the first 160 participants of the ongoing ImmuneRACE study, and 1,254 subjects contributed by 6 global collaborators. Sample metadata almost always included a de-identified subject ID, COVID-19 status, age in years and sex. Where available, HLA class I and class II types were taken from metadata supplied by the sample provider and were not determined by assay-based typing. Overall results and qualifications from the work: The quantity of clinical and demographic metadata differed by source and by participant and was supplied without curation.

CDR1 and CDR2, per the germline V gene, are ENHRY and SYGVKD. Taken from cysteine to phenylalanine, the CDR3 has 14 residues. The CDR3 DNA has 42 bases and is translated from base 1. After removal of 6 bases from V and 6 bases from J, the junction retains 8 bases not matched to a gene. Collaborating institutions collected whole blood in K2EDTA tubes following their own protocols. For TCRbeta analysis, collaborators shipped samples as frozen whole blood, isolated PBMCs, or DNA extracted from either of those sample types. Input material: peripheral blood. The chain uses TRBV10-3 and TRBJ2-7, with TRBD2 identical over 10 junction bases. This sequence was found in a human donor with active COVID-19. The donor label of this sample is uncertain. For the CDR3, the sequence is CAIRDRGLATEQYF. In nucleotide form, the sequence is TGTGCCATCAGAGACAGGGGACTAGCGACCGAGCAGTACTTC.